The T cell receptor (beta chain) under discussion was sequenced for a study of graft-versus-host responses after intestinal transplantation. Overall study context: Anti-thymocyte globulin induction preceded about three years of tacrolimus and steroid maintenance in all recipients. Whole-study results and caveats: Recipient marrow harbored GvH clones, some of which surfaced first in ileum or blood. High graft-versus-host to host-versus-graft T cell clonal ratios marked allografts of patients with graft-donor macrochimerism. Early after transplant, HvG clones declined as circulating GvH clones peaked.

To note about this clone: Its antigen is as yet unknown.

TCRdb keeps only in-frame clones here, not all; method: immunoSEQ multiplex PCR. The data show tens of thousands of clones, with approximately 88% seen just once and 0.5% to 0.7% held by the top ten. This CDR3 spans 16 amino acids. V lost 4 bases and J lost 1, with 17 bases in between. The V gene's germline CDR1 is SGHNT and CDR2 YYREEE (reference sequence). The sample was unstimulated CD4+ T cells sorted from spleen or lymph node cells, taken before transplant. This clonotype was obtained from a human donor who was the organ donor for an intestinal transplant. The V call is TRBV5-4, the J call TRBJ1-1; TRBD1 is a possible D gene (5 bases). CDR3 residues: CASSAEGPVSNTEAFF. The CDR3 DNA sequence: TGTGCCAGCAGCGCGGAGGGGCCAGTCTCGAACACTGAAGCTTTCTTT.